Each of the 15 T cell receptor beta chains below was sequenced from the same sample in a study of chemoradiotherapy in HPV16-positive cancers. Assay: immunoSEQ multiplex PCR; the TCRdb copy retains only in-frame clones and omits some. Among about 14,000 clones listed, roughly 89% were seen once. The specimen comprised tumor tissue, sampled from a patient who underwent chemoradiotherapy. These receptors were obtained from a human donor with HPV-associated anogenital cancer.

The rearrangement joins TRBV5-6 to TRBJ1-2; no clear D gene. The CDR3 extends over 14 amino acids. The germline V gene has CDR1 SGHDT and CDR2 YYEEEE. Trimming took off 4 bases at V and 8 bases at J, with 18 bases between the two ends. DNA for the CDR3: TGTGCCAGCAGCGATCCCCCGGGAGGTCGGGGCTACACCTTC. It codes for CASSDPPGGRGYTF. Full variable domain (outside the CDR3, taken from reference TRBV5-6 and TRBJ1-2): DAGVTQSPTHLIKTRGQQVTLRCSPKSGHDTVSWYQQALGQGPQFIFQYYEEEERQRGNFPDRFSGHQFPNYSSELNVNALLLGDSALYLCASSDPPGGRGYTFGSGTRLTVV.

The chain has TRBV18 and TRBJ1-3; D remains ambiguous. CDR3 length: 15 amino acids. Between the trimmed V and J ends, which lost 3 bases and 0 bases, there was a span of 9 bases. Germline V gives CDR1 KGHSH, CDR2 LQKENI. As DNA, the CDR3 is TGTGCCAGCTCACCCCGGCGGAGCTCTGGAAACACCATATATTTT. Its protein is CASSPRRSSGNTIYF.

The chain has TRBV14 and TRBJ2-5; 10 bases fit TRBD2. CDR1 SGHDN and CDR2 FVKESK come from the germline V gene. V dropped 4 bases and J dropped 2; count of bases not matched to a gene: 10. The CDR3 covers 17 residues. The CDR3 spells CASSREALAGVQETQYF. The DNA for the CDR3 is TGTGCCAGCAGCCGCGAAGCCCTAGCGGGAGTACAAGAGACCCAGTACTTC.

This clone is a singleton in its sample. The genes are TRBV11-3 and TRBJ2-1; D is unresolved. This CDR3 is built from 12 residues. Germline V gives CDR1 SGHNT, CDR2 YENEEA. Trimming left V 1 base short and J 7 bases short, with 5 bases between. CDR3 in amino acids: CASSLVVNEQFF. DNA for the CDR3: TGTGCCAGCAGCTTAGTAGTAAATGAGCAGTTCTTC.

The chain combines TRBV2 with TRBJ1-4, with no clear D. V was trimmed by 5 bases and J by 7 bases, leaving 8 bases between them. This CDR3 is 12 amino acids long. CDR1 and CDR2 from the germline V gene are SNHLY and FYNNEI. The CDR3, as DNA: TGTGCCAGCAGTAGAGAGGTTGAAAAACTGTTTTTT. Translating gives CASSREVEKLFF.

This clone appeared once. The rearrangement links TRBV5-5 to TRBJ1-1; no clear D. The germline CDR1 and CDR2 sequences are SGHKS and YYEKEE (reference sequence). Trimming stripped 6 bases from V and 0 bases from J, with 9 bases between. The CDR3 covers 13 residues. DNA of the CDR3: TGTGCCAGCATTGGGAATCTGAACACTGAAGCTTTCTTT. This sequence encodes CASIGNLNTEAFF.

CDR3 sequence: CSVLLRGPYEQYF. The CDR3 DNA reads as TGCAGCGTCCTTTTACGGGGGCCCTACGAGCAGTACTTC. The chain joins TRBV29-1 to TRBJ2-7; perhaps D is TRBD1 or TRBD2 (6 bases each). With 6 bases removed from V and 2 bases from J, the gap between germline ends came to 14 bases. The CDR3 length is 13 residues. Germline-derived CDR1 and CDR2 are SQVTM and ANQGSEA.

This chain links TRBV5-1 with TRBJ2-3, with 8 bases aligning to TRBD2. The J segment lost 6 bases and the V segment lost 0 bases, leaving 9 bases of the junction unmatched. CDR3 length: 16 amino acids. Germline CDR1 reads SGHRS; CDR2 reads YFSETQ. This CDR3 is CASSLGSAGVYDTQYF. CDR3 nucleotides: TGCGCCAGCAGCTTGGGGTCAGCGGGAGTTTACGATACGCAGTATTTT.

This chain links TRBV21-1 with TRBJ2-7; the D call in the table, TRBD1, was not verified against the DNA. TRBV21-1 is termed a pseudogene. The CDR3 totals 13 residues. This chain's CDR3 is CAEPNGRSYEQYF. In nucleotides, the CDR3 is TGTGCCGAACCTAATGGGCGAAGCTACGAGCAGTACTTC.

V is TRBV11-2 and J is TRBJ2-1; 7 positions agree with TRBD1. The CDR3 has 13 residues. Germline CDR1 reads SGHAT; CDR2 reads FQNNGV. With V trimmed by 3 bases and J by 9 bases, 5 bases remained unmatched. The CDR3, as DNA: TGTGCCAGCAGCTTCGGGACAGCTGGTGAGCAGTTCTTC. Encoded protein: CASSFGTAGEQFF.

The genes are TRBV11-2 and TRBJ2-5; the D call may be TRBD1 or TRBD2 (5 bases each). The germline gives CDR1 SGHAT, CDR2 FQNNGV. Deletions cut 3 bases from V and 3 bases from J, with 8 bases between. The CDR3 length is 13 residues. The CDR3, as DNA: TGTGCCAGCAGCTTCGGGACGGAAGAGACCCAGTACTTC. Encoded protein: CASSFGTEETQYF.

The chain recombines TRBV6-6 with TRBJ2-2; D remains unclear. Trimming removed 2 bases at V and 5 bases at J, with 9 bases between. The CDR3 loop spans 14 amino acids. CDR1 is MNHNY and CDR2 is SVGAGI in the germline V gene (reference sequence). The CDR3 DNA reads as TGTGCCAGCAGTTACGGGGTGGAGACCGGGGAGCTGTTTTTT. This sequence encodes CASSYGVETGELFF.

This rearrangement joins TRBV7-3 to TRBJ1-2, with D perhaps matching TRBD1 (5 bases). This CDR3 contains 15 residues. The V end was cut by 2 bases, the J end by 4 bases, with 14 bases between. CDR1 is SGHTA and CDR2 is FQGTGA in the germline V gene. CDR3 sequence: CASSLDQGPLYGYTF. DNA of the CDR3: TGTGCCAGCAGCTTAGATCAGGGCCCACTCTATGGCTACACCTTC.

CDR3 bases: TGTGCCAGTAGTCTAGGGACAGTAAACTATGGCTACACCTTC. Its protein product is CASSLGTVNYGYTF. The genes are TRBV19 and TRBJ1-2; 7 bases are a match to TRBD1. The CDR3 runs to 14 residues. J lost 2 bases, V lost 5 bases, and 5 bases had no gene match. Germline V CDR1 and CDR2: LNHDA, SQIVND (reference sequence).

This chain uses TRBV29-1 with TRBJ2-3, with D unresolved. The CDR3 has 12 amino acids. Germline lookup yields CDR1 SQVTM and CDR2 ANQGSEA. Deletions cut 7 bases from V and 2 bases from J, with 10 bases between. DNA for the CDR3: TGCAGCGCCTCCGAGTTCACAGATACGCAGTATTTT. Translated, it gives CSASEFTDTQYF.